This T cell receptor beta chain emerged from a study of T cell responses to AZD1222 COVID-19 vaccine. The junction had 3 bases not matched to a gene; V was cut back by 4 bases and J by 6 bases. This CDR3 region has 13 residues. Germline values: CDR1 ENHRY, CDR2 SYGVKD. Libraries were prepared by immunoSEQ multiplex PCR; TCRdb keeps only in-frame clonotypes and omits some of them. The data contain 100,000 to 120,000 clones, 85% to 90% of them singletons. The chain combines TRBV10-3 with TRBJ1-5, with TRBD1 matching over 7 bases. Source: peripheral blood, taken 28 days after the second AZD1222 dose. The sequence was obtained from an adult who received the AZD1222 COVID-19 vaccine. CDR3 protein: CAISGAGGQPQHF. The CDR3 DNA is TGTGCCATCAGTGGGGCAGGGGGTCAGCCCCAGCATTTT.